This TCR beta chain is drawn from a study of T-cell reconstitution after alpha-beta-depleted transplantation in children. As it was prepared, the TCRbeta library received unique molecular identifiers. MiXCR was run by TCRdb on the PCR reads, yielding one entry per CDR3 protein. Here the sample spans hundreds of thousands of distinct CDR3 sequences, approximately 8.9% being singletons. The CDR3 is 16 amino acids. V was cut by 7 bases and J by 7 bases, with 22 bases left in between. Germline V CDR1 and CDR2: MNHNS, SASEGT. This clonotype was seen ten or more times. The sample here was PBMCs, mostly from graft donor cells, taken 180 days after TCRalphabeta/CD19-depleted stem cell transplant. The rearrangement links TRBV6-1 to TRBJ1-4; the D gene is possibly TRBD1 (5 bases). This TCR was sampled from a male patient aged 10 to 17 who had a stem cell transplant for acute lymphoblastic leukemia, so the T cells may come from the graft donor. CDR3 in amino acids: CASNPWGDPLREKLFF. DNA of the CDR3: TGTGCCAGCAACCCCTGGGGGGACCCTCTTCGTGAAAAACTGTTTTTT.